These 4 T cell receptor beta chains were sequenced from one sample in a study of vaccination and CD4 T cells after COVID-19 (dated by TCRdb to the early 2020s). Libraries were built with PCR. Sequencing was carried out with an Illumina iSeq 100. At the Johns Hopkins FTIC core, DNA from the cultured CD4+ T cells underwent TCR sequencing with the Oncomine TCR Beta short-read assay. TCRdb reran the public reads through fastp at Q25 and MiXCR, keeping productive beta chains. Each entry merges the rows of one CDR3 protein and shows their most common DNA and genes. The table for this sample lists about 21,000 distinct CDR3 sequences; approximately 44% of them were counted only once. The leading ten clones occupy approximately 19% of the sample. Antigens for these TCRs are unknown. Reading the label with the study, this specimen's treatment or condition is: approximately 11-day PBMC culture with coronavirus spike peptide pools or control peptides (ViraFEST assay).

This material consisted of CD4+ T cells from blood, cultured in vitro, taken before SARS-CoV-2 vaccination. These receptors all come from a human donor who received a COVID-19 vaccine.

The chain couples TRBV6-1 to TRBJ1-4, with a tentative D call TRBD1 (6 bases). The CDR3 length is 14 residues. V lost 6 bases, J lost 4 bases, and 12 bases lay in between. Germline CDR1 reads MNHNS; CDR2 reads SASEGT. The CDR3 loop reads CASSPGDNNEKLFF. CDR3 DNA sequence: TGTGCCAGCAGCCCCGGGGACAATAATGAAAAACTGTTTTTT.

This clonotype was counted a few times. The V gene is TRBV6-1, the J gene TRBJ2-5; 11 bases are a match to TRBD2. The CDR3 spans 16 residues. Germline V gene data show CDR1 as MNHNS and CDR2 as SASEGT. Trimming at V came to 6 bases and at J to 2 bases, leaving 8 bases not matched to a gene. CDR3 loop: CASSPRLAGPQETQYF. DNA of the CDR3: TGTGCCAGCAGCCCCCGACTAGCGGGGCCTCAAGAGACCCAGTACTTC.

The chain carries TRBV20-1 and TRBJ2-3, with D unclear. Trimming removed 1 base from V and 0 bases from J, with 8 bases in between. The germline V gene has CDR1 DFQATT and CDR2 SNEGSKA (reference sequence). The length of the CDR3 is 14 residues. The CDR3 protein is CSARGDTSTDTQYF. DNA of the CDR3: TGCAGTGCTAGAGGGGATACTAGCACAGATACGCAGTATTTT.

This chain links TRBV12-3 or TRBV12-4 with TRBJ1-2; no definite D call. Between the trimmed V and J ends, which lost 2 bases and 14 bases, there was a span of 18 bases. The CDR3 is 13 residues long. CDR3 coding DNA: TGTGCCAGCAGTTTAACGGTATGGCCGCGTTCAACCTTC. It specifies CASSLTVWPRSTF.